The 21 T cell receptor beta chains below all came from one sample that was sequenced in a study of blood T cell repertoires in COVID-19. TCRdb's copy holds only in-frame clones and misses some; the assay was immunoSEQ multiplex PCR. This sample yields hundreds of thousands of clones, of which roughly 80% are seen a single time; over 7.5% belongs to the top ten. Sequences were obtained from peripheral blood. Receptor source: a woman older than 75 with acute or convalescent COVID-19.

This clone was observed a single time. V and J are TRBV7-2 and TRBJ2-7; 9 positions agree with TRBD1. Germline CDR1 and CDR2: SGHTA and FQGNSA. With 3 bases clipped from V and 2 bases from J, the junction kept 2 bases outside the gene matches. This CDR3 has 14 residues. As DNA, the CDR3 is TGTGCCAGCAGCTTCGACAGGGGGGCCTACGAGCAGTACTTC. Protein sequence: CASSFDRGAYEQYF. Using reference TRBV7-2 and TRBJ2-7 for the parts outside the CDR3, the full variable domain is GAGVSQSPSNKVTEKGKDVELRCDPISGHTALYWYRQSLGQGLEFLIYFQGNSAPDKSGLPSDRFSAERTGGSVSTLTIQRTQQEDSAVYLCASSFDRGAYEQYFGPGTRLTVT.

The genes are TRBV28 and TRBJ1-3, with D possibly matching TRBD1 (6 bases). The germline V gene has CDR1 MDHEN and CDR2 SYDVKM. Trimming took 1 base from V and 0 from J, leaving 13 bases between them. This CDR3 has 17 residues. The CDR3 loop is CASSLYGTPDSGNTIYF. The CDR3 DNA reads TGTGCCAGCAGTTTATATGGGACACCGGACTCTGGAAACACCATATATTTT.

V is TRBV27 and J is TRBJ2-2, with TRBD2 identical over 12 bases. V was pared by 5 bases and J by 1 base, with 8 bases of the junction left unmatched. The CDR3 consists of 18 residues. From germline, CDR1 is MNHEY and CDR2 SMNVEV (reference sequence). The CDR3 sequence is CASSLSLAGGWNTGELFF. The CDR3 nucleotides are TGTGCCAGCAGTCTCTCACTAGCGGGGGGATGGAACACCGGGGAGCTGTTTTTT.

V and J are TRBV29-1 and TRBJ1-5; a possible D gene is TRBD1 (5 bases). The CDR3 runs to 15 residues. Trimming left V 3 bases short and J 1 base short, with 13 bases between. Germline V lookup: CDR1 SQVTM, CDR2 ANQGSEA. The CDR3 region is CSVEVWGQSNQPQHF. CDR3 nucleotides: TGCAGCGTTGAGGTTTGGGGCCAGAGCAATCAGCCCCAGCATTTT.

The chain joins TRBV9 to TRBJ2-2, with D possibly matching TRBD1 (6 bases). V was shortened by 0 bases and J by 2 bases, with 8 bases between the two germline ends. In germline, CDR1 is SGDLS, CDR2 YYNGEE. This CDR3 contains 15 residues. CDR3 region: CASSVVGANTGELFF. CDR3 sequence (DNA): TGTGCCAGCAGCGTAGTGGGGGCAAACACCGGGGAGCTGTTTTTT.

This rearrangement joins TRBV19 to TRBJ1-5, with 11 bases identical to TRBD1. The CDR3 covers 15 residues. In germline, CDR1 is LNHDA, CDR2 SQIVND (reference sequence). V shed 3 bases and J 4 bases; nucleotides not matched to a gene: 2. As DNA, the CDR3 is TGTGCCAGTAGTATTGGGGACAGGGGGAATCAGCCCCAGCATTTT. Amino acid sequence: CASSIGDRGNQPQHF.

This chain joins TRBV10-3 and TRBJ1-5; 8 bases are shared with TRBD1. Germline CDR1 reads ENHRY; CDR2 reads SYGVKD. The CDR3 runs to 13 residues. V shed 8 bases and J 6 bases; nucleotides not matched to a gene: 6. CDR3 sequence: CAIGGQERQPQHF. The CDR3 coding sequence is TGTGCCATCGGGGGACAGGAACGTCAGCCCCAGCATTTT.

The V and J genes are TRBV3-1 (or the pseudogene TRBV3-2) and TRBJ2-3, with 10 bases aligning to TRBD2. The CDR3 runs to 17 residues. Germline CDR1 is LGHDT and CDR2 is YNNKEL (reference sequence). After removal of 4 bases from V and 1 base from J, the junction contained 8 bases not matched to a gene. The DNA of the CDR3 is TGTGCCAGCAGCCTCAAGCGGGGGGGCCTGGGCACAGATACGCAGTATTTT. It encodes CASSLKRGGLGTDTQYF.

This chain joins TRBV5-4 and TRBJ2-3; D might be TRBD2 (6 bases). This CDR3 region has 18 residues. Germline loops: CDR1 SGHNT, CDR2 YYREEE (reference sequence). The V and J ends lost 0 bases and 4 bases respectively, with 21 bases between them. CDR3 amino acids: CASSLGAGRGPWPDTQYF. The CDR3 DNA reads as TGTGCCAGCAGCTTGGGGGCTGGGCGGGGACCGTGGCCAGATACGCAGTATTTT.

CDR3 loop: CASTSRGPGELFF. The DNA for the CDR3 is TGTGCCAGCACCTCAAGGGGGCCCGGGGAGCTGTTTTTT. The chain carries TRBV12-3 or TRBV12-4 and TRBJ2-2; 7 bases fit TRBD1. Trimming removed 7 bases from V and 6 bases from J; junction bases left unmatched: 5. CDR3 size: 13 residues.

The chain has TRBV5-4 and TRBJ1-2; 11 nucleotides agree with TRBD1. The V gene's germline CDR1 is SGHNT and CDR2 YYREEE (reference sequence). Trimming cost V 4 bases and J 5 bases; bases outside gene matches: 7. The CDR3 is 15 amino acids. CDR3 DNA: TGTGCCAGCAGCCCAGGACAGGGGGCGTCATATGGCTACACCTTC. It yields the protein CASSPGQGASYGYTF.

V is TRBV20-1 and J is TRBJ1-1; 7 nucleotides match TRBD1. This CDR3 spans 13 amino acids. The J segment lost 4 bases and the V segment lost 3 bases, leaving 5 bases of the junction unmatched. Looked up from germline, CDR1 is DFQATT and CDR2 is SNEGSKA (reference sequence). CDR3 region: CSASRGRSTEAFF. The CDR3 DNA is TGCAGTGCTAGTAGGGGGCGAAGCACTGAAGCTTTCTTT.

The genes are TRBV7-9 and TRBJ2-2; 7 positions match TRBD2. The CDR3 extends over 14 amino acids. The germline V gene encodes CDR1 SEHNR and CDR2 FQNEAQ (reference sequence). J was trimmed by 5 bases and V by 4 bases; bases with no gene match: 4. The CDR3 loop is CASSSPGRTGELFF. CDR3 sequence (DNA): TGTGCCAGCAGCTCGCCCGGGAGGACCGGGGAGCTGTTTTTT.

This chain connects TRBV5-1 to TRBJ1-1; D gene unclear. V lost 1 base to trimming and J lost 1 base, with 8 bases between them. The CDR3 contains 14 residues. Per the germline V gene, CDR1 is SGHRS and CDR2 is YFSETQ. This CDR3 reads CASSLRQRNTEAFF. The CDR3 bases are TGCGCCAGCAGCTTGAGACAACGGAACACTGAAGCTTTCTTT.

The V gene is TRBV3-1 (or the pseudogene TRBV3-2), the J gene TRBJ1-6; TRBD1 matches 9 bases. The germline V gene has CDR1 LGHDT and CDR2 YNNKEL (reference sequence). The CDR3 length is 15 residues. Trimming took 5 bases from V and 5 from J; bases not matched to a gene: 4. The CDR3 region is CASSFGTGNNSPLHF. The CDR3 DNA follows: TGTGCCAGCAGCTTCGGGACAGGGAATAATTCACCCCTCCACTTT.

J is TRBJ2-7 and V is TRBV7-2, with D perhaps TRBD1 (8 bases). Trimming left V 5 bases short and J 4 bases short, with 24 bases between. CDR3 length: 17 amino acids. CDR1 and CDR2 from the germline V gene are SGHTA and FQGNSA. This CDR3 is CASSPGTGLVYGYEQYF. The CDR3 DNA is TGTGCCAGCAGCCCCGGGACAGGACTAGTTTATGGATACGAGCAGTACTTC.

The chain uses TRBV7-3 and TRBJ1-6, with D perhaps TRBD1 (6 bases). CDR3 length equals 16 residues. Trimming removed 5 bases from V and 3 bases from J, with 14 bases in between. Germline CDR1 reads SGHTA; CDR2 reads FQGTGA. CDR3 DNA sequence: TGTGCCAGCAGCCAACAGGGTCGGGGCTATAATTCACCCCTCCACTTT. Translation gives CASSQQGRGYNSPLHF.

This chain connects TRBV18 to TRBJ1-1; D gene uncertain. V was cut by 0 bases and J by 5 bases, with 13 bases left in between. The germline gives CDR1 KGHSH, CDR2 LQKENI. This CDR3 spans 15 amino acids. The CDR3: CASSPPAPRETEAFF. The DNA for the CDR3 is TGTGCCAGCTCACCACCGGCACCTCGGGAAACTGAAGCTTTCTTT.

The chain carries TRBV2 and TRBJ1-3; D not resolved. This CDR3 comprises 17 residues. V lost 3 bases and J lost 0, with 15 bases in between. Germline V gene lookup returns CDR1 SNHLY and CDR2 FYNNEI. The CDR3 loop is CASSEWVWANSGNTIYF. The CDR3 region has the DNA TGTGCCAGCAGTGAGTGGGTTTGGGCCAACTCTGGAAACACCATATATTTT. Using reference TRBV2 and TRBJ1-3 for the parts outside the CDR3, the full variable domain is EPEVTQTPSHQVTQMGQEVILRCVPISNHLYFYWYRQILGQKVEFLVSFYNNEISEKSEIFDDQFSVERPDGSNFTLKIRSTKLEDSAMYFCASSEWVWANSGNTIYFGEGSWLTVV.

The CDR3 DNA follows: TGCGCCAGCAGCCTCCTAGGGAACGGGGGGCAGGGAGATACGCAGTATTTT. It yields the protein CASSLLGNGGQGDTQYF. The chain joins TRBV4-1 to TRBJ2-3; TRBD2 is a possible D gene (7 bases). Germline values: CDR1 MGHRA, CDR2 YSYEKL. Trimming took off 4 bases at V and 5 bases at J, with 22 bases between the two ends. This CDR3 is built from 17 residues.

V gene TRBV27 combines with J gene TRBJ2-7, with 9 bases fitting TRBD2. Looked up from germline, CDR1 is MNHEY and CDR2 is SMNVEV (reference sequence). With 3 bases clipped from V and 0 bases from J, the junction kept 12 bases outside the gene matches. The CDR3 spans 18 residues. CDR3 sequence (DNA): TGTGCCAGCAGTTTCCCCCACCTTAGCGGGGGCTACTCCTACGAGCAGTACTTC. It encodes CASSFPHLSGGYSYEQYF.